These 28 T cell receptor beta chains came from one sample sequenced in a study of blood T cell repertoires in COVID-19. Measured with immunoSEQ multiplex PCR; TCRdb has only the in-frame clones, and not every one. The sample yields over 200,000 clones, roughly four fifths seen once. Material: PBMCs or T cells enriched from blood (not recorded which). Receptor source: a man aged 35 to 55 who had recovered from COVID-19.

This chain uses TRBV6-5 with TRBJ2-1, with no clear D. The CDR3 sequence is 13 residues long. CDR1 is MNHEY and CDR2 is SVGAGI in the germline V gene. The V end lost 7 bases, the J end lost 8 bases, and 15 bases lay between the germline ends. The CDR3 loop is CASTDYRQDEQFF. The CDR3 DNA reads as TGTGCCAGCACCGATTACCGTCAGGATGAGCAGTTCTTC.

The chain has TRBV9 and TRBJ2-5; a weak D match, TRBD2 (6 bases). CDR1 SGDLS and CDR2 YYNGEE come from the germline V gene. The length of the CDR3 is 14 residues. V shed 2 bases and J shed 2 bases, with 10 bases lying between them. CDR3 DNA sequence: TGTGCCAGCAGCGTCGGACTAAAACAAGAGACCCAGTACTTC. Its translation: CASSVGLKQETQYF.

The chain employs TRBV19 and TRBJ2-7, with 7 bases fitting TRBD1. Looked up from germline, CDR1 is LNHDA and CDR2 is SQIVND (reference sequence). Germline trimming cut 4 bases from V and 3 bases from J; bases unmatched to any gene: 9. The CDR3 totals 15 residues. The CDR3 DNA is TGTGCCAGTAGTAAAGCCGGGACAGCGCTCTACGAGCAGTACTTC. Encoded protein: CASSKAGTALYEQYF.

To note about this clone: Sequence at one end of the junction differs from germline and may be a read error. The chain combines TRBV15 with TRBJ1-5; D may be TRBD1 (6 bases). The CDR3 covers 14 residues. CDR1 and CDR2 from the germline V gene are LNHNV and YYDKDF (reference sequence). The CDR3 DNA is TGTGCCACCAGCAGGGAGCGGGACAATCGGCCCCAGCATTTT. This sequence encodes CATSRERDNRPQHF.

This clone was detected once. The V gene is TRBV7-8, the J gene TRBJ1-6; 10 positions agree with TRBD1. This CDR3 comprises 16 residues. Unmatched junction bases numbered 7, after V lost 2 bases and J lost 9 bases. In germline, CDR1 is SGHVS, CDR2 FQNEAQ. The CDR3 sequence: CASSLFRDRGGSPLHF. The CDR3 coding sequence is TGTGCCAGCAGCTTATTCCGGGACAGGGGCGGTTCACCCCTCCACTTT.

The V gene is TRBV10-3, the J gene TRBJ1-1; 9 bases are a match to TRBD1. CDR3 length: 16 residues. Trimming at V came to 5 bases and at J to 0 bases, leaving 7 bases not matched to a gene. Germline V CDR1 and CDR2: ENHRY, SYGVKD. CDR3 in amino acids: CAISPQQGAMNTEAFF. CDR3 bases: TGTGCCATCAGTCCCCAACAGGGGGCCATGAACACTGAAGCTTTCTTT.

The V call is TRBV19, the J call TRBJ1-2; D is possibly TRBD1 (6 bases). From germline, CDR1 is LNHDA and CDR2 SQIVND (reference sequence). Trimming cost V 6 bases and J 0 bases, with 14 bases left between them. The CDR3 loop spans 15 amino acids. The CDR3 spells CASRLSRDTNYGYTF. As DNA, the CDR3 is TGTGCCAGTAGACTATCTCGGGACACTAACTATGGCTACACCTTC.

This chain's CDR3 is CASSRGNGYTF. The CDR3, as DNA: TGTGCCAGCAGCAGGGGAAATGGCTACACCTTC. The V gene is TRBV12-3 or TRBV12-4, the J gene TRBJ1-2, with D maybe TRBD1 (6 bases). The V end lost 6 bases, the J end lost 6 bases, and 8 bases lay between the germline ends. The CDR3 contains 11 residues.

A single count supports this clone. The chain links TRBV19 to TRBJ2-5; 7 nucleotides line up with TRBD1. The CDR3 spans 14 residues. The V gene's germline CDR1 is LNHDA and CDR2 SQIVND (reference sequence). Trimming cost V 7 bases and J 2 bases; bases outside gene matches: 7. CDR3 DNA: TGTGCCAGTACCCGCCGGGACAGTCAAGAGACCCAGTACTTC. It encodes CASTRRDSQETQYF. The entire variable domain, with the rest obtained from reference TRBV19 and TRBJ2-5, is as follows: DGGITQSPKYLFRKEGQNVTLSCEQNLNHDAMYWYRQDPGQGLRLIYYSQIVNDFQKGDIAEGYSVSREKKESFPLTVTSAQKNPTAFYLCASTRRDSQETQYFGPGTRLLVL.

The chain links TRBV11-2 to TRBJ2-7; D perhaps matches TRBD1 (6 bases). Germline CDR1 reads SGHAT; CDR2 reads FQNNGV. V lost 0 bases, J lost 6 bases, and 15 bases lay in between. CDR3 length equals 15 residues. CDR3 bases: TGTGCCAGCAGCTTAGATTACGGACAGTTGAGCGAGCAGTACTTC. Translated: CASSLDYGQLSEQYF.

The chain couples TRBV4-2 to TRBJ2-2; 8 bases match TRBD2. CDR1 is LGHNA, CDR2 YNFKEQ, per germline. The ends lost 3 bases at V and 3 bases at J; junction bases unmatched: 6. The CDR3 runs 16 residues. The CDR3 protein is CASSQTGGAYTGELFF. DNA for the CDR3: TGTGCCAGCAGCCAGACCGGGGGGGCGTACACCGGGGAGCTGTTTTTT.

This rearrangement joins TRBV30 to TRBJ1-6, with a tentative D call TRBD1 (6 bases). Trimming stripped 7 bases from V and 4 bases from J, with 17 bases between. Germline CDR1 and CDR2: GTSNPN and SVGIG (reference sequence). The CDR3 runs to 15 residues. The CDR3 region has the DNA TGTGCCTACCAGAACAGGGACCTTTATAATTCACCCCTCCACTTT. This translates into CAYQNRDLYNSPLHF.

The chain is built from TRBV9 and TRBJ2-7, with 8 nucleotides matching TRBD2. This CDR3 contains 15 residues. CDR1 SGDLS and CDR2 YYNGEE come from the germline V gene. With V trimmed by 0 bases and J by 2 bases, 4 bases remained unmatched. The CDR3 spells CASSVASGSTYEQYF. CDR3 sequence (DNA): TGTGCCAGCAGCGTAGCCAGCGGGAGCACCTACGAGCAGTACTTC.

This sequence joins TRBV12-3 or TRBV12-4 and TRBJ2-3; D gene unclear. This CDR3 spans 13 amino acids. Trimming shortened V by 3 bases and J by 0 bases, and 4 bases separated the two germline ends. CDR3 in DNA: TGTGCCAGCAGTTTCAGGAGCACAGATACGCAGTATTTT. Translated, it gives CASSFRSTDTQYF.

This chain uses TRBV5-4 with TRBJ2-2; 7 nucleotides line up with TRBD1. The J segment lost 1 base and the V segment lost 3 bases, leaving 9 bases of the junction unmatched. The germline gives CDR1 SGHNT, CDR2 YYREEE (reference sequence). The CDR3 has 17 residues. The CDR3 sequence: CASSSSIGTVNTGELFF. The CDR3 DNA follows: TGTGCCAGCAGCTCCTCGATCGGGACAGTGAACACCGGGGAGCTGTTTTTT.

The chain links TRBV30 to TRBJ2-5; D is perhaps TRBD2 (6 bases). Trimming pared 1 base from V and 3 bases from J, leaving 9 bases between. The germline CDR1 and CDR2 sequences are GTSNPN and SVGIG (reference sequence). This CDR3 has 13 amino acids. CDR3 region: CAWSGLAKETQYF. The CDR3 DNA sequence: TGTGCCTGGAGTGGGCTAGCGAAAGAGACCCAGTACTTC.

This clone appeared once. The genes are TRBV3-1 (or the pseudogene TRBV3-2) and TRBJ1-6; a possible D gene is TRBD1 (6 bases). Germline CDR1 reads LGHDT; CDR2 reads YNNKEL (reference sequence). With 4 bases removed from V and 3 bases from J, the gap between germline ends came to 7 bases. The CDR3 is 14 residues long. The DNA of the CDR3 is TGTGCCAGCAGCCCACAGGGCTATAATTCACCCCTCCACTTT. Translating gives CASSPQGYNSPLHF.

The rearrangement links TRBV30 to TRBJ1-5; D is possibly TRBD1 (5 bases). The CDR3 is made up of 13 amino acids. Looked up from germline, CDR1 is GTSNPN and CDR2 is SVGIG (reference sequence). V was trimmed by 0 bases and J by 9 bases, leaving 12 bases between them. CDR3 region: CAWSVLGRRPQHF. The CDR3 bases are TGTGCCTGGAGTGTACTGGGGCGGAGGCCCCAGCATTTT.

The rearrangement joins TRBV10-3 to TRBJ2-3; no reliable D call. This CDR3 spans 13 amino acids. Germline lookup yields CDR1 ENHRY and CDR2 SYGVKD. V was pared by 3 bases and J by 5 bases, with 9 bases between. This CDR3 is CAISDMLRDTQYF. CDR3 nucleotide sequence: TGTGCCATCAGTGACATGCTACGAGATACGCAGTATTTT.

This clone was observed once. The chain recombines TRBV18 with TRBJ1-2; 9 bases match TRBD1. The CDR3 totals 15 residues. Germline V gene data show CDR1 as KGHSH and CDR2 as LQKENI. With V trimmed by 5 bases and J by 4 bases, 8 bases remained unmatched. The CDR3 coding sequence is TGTGCCAGCTCAGAATGGACAGGGGAGGCCTATGGCTACACCTTC. Its translation is CASSEWTGEAYGYTF.

The chain joins TRBV7-3 to TRBJ1-1; D perhaps matches TRBD1 (5 bases). The CDR3 consists of 14 residues. The germline V and J ends were trimmed by 5 bases and 6 bases, with 16 bases remaining between them. Germline assignment: CDR1 SGHTA and CDR2 FQGTGA. CDR3: CASSLGGGVAEAFF. Here the CDR3 DNA reads TGTGCCAGCAGCCTAGGAGGAGGGGTTGCTGAAGCTTTCTTT.

The chain employs TRBV27 and TRBJ1-1; no definite D call. The CDR3 contains 13 residues. Germline CDR1 MNHEY, CDR2 SMNVEV (reference sequence). Trimming cost V 4 bases and J 7 bases, with 13 bases left between them. The CDR3, as DNA: TGTGCCAGCAGTTGGTCGGGGATGGGTGAAGCTTTCTTT. Translation gives CASSWSGMGEAFF.

The chain combines TRBV12-3 or TRBV12-4 with TRBJ1-1, with D maybe TRBD1 (6 bases). The CDR3 totals 13 residues. The V and J ends lost 6 bases and 11 bases respectively, with 19 bases between them. The CDR3 nucleotides are TGTGCCAGCAGCTATACGGACAGTGTGACGGCTTTCTTT. As protein: CASSYTDSVTAFF.

The chain carries TRBV12-2 and TRBJ2-7; whether TRBD1, the table's D call, matches the DNA was not checked. TRBV12-2 is described as a pseudogene. The CDR3 has 15 amino acids. CDR3 nucleotides: TGTGCAAGTCGCTTAGGGGATCGGACAGGGGCCGAGCAGTACTTC. It specifies CASRLGDRTGAEQYF.

The V and J genes are TRBV6-5 and TRBJ1-1; TRBD1 matches 9 bases. The trim removed 9 bases at V and 11 bases at J, leaving 16 bases unmatched. Germline V gene sequence: CDR1 MNHEY, CDR2 SVGAGI. CDR3 length: 14 amino acids. The CDR3 spells CASLRTGAVVRAFF. The CDR3 DNA sequence: TGTGCCAGTTTACGGACAGGGGCTGTGGTAAGGGCTTTCTTT.

The rearrangement joins TRBV28 to TRBJ2-7, with 7 bases lining up with TRBD1. V was clipped by 3 bases and J by 3 bases; unmatched bases: 8. CDR1 is MDHEN and CDR2 is SYDVKM in the germline V gene. This CDR3 region has 15 residues. CDR3 sequence: CASSLGAGGLYEQYF. CDR3 DNA: TGTGCCAGCAGTTTGGGAGCAGGGGGTCTCTACGAGCAGTACTTC.

The V gene is TRBV13, the J gene TRBJ1-4, with unresolved D. The CDR3 length is 12 residues. Germline V gives CDR1 PRHDT, CDR2 FYEKMQ (reference sequence). V lost 1 base, J lost 12 bases, and 9 bases lay in between. The CDR3 region has the DNA TGTGCCAGCAGCTTAGACGGAGGAGAACTGTTTTTT. Translation gives CASSLDGGELFF.

The chain has TRBV7-2 and TRBJ2-5; 10 bases match TRBD1. The CDR3 extends over 15 amino acids. J gave up 4 bases and V 4 bases, and 6 bases lay outside the gene matches. The germline V gene has CDR1 SGHTA and CDR2 FQGNSA. CDR3 bases: TGTGCCAGCAGCTGGGACAGGGGCCCCTCAGAGACCCAGTACTTC. Its protein is CASSWDRGPSETQYF.